This TCR beta chain was recovered during a study of T-cell reconstitution after alpha-beta-depleted transplantation in children. In germline, CDR1 is LGHDT, CDR2 YNNKEL (reference sequence). This CDR3 comprises 10 residues. Trimming removed 8 bases at V and 9 bases at J, with 11 bases between. The TCRbeta library incorporated unique molecular identifiers. Each CDR3 protein gets one entry after TCRdb re-called the PCR reads with MiXCR. The repertoire holds about 370,000 distinct CDR3 sequences, roughly 22% seen once, with 3.5% to 4% in the top ten. The V and J genes are TRBV3-1 and TRBJ2-7; D is ambiguous. The sequencing used PBMCs from the stem cell graft donor, collected from the stem cell graft. This clonotype was obtained from a human donor who donated a stem cell graft to a child with acute myeloid leukemia. The CDR3 nucleotides are TGTGCCAGCGGTCCATCCGCGCAGTACTTC. Its protein product is CASGPSAQYF.